The sequence of this T cell receptor beta chain was determined in a study of patients and donors after allogeneic stem cell transplantation. The CDR3 extends over 12 amino acids. Trimming removed 1 base from V and 10 bases from J, with 8 bases in between. Germline V gene data show CDR1 as DFQATT and CDR2 as SNEGSKA (reference sequence). TCRdb fed the RT-PCR reads into MiXCR, producing one record per CDR3 protein. This sample has about a million distinct CDR3 sequences, with 15% to 20% found just once. The specimen sequenced was blood, either unsorted or a sorted T cell fraction (not recorded which). The TCR originated in a human donor who was either an allogeneic HSCT recipient or a stem cell or donor lymphocyte infusion donor (not recorded which). It is not recorded whose cells these are; they may come from a transplant donor. This chain joins TRBV20-1 and TRBJ1-6; maybe TRBD1 (5 bases). In nucleotides, the CDR3 is TGCAGTGCTAGAGGAGGGGAATCACCCCTCCACTTT. This translates into CSARGGESPLHF.